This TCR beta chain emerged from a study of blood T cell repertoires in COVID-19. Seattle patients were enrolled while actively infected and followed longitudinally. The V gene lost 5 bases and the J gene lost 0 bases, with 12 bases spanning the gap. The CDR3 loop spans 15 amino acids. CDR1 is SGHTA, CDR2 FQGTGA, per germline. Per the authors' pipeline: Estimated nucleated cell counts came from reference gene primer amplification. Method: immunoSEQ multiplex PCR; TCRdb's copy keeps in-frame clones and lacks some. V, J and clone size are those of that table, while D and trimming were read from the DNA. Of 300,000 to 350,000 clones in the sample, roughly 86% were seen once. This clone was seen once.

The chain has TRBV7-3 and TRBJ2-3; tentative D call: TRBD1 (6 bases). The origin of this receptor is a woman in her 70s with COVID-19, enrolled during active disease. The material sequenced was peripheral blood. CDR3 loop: CASSLTGSSTDTQYF. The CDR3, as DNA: TGTGCCAGCAGCCTGACAGGTTCTAGCACAGATACGCAGTATTTT.